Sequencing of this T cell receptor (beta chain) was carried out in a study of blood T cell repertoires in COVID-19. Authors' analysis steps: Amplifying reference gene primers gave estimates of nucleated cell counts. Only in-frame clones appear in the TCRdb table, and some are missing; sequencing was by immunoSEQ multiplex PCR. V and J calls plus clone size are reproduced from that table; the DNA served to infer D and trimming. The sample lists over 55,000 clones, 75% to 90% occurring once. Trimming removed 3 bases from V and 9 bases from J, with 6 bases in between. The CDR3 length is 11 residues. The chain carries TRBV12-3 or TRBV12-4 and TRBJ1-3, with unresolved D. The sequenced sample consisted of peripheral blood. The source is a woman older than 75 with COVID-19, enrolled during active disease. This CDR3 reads CASSLGSTIYF. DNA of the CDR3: TGTGCCAGCAGTTTGGGCAGCACCATATATTTT.